These 10 T cell receptor beta chains share one sample of origin, sequenced in a study of Ad26.COV2.S vaccination and SARS-CoV-2 variants. Sample treatment: over 15 received Ad26.COV2.S at low or high dose, single or two shots; about 5 received placebo; per-sample allocation not given. The samples were gathered on day 63 after the first injection of vaccine or placebo. Clones were sequenced by immunoSEQ multiplex PCR, and TCRdb holds only the in-frame ones, with some missing. The sample contains fewer than 400,000 clones, 80% to 90% of which appear only once. This sample comprised peripheral blood, obtained in a trial of Ad26.COV2.S vaccine versus placebo. All receptors come from a person between 18 and 59 years old who received the Ad26.COV2.S COVID-19 vaccine or a placebo.

The chain is built from TRBV4-1 and TRBJ1-1; D is perhaps TRBD1 (6 bases). Trimming pared 0 bases from V and 1 base from J, leaving 24 bases between. CDR1 is MGHRA and CDR2 is YSYEKL in the germline V gene. The CDR3 consists of 20 residues. CDR3 bases: TGCGCCAGCAGCCAAGATCCCCTTACAGGGTATTTTGAGCCGAACACTGAAGCTTTCTTT. Translated: CASSQDPLTGYFEPNTEAFF.

This clone has a handful of counts. The chain links TRBV10-3 to TRBJ1-2; no reliable D call. CDR3 length: 13 amino acids. The V gene lost 10 bases and the J gene lost 3 bases, with 15 bases spanning the gap. Germline CDR1 and CDR2: ENHRY and SYGVKD. The CDR3 nucleotides are TGTGCCACCGTTGCCAGTGGGGACTATGGCTACACCTTC. Its protein is CATVASGDYGYTF.

CDR3 nucleotide sequence: TGCGCCAGCAGCAAGGGGGTCGGGACCCAGTACTTC. Translated: CASSKGVGTQYF. This rearrangement joins TRBV4-1 to TRBJ2-5; D possibly corresponds to TRBD1 (6 bases). This CDR3 region has 12 residues. V lost 5 bases to trimming and J lost 7 bases, with 11 bases between them. Germline loops: CDR1 MGHRA, CDR2 YSYEKL.

This sequence joins TRBV11-3 and TRBJ2-1, with 10 bases lining up with TRBD2. Per the germline V gene, CDR1 is SGHNT and CDR2 is YENEEA. V lost 3 bases and J lost 2; bases outside the gene matches: 7. This CDR3 spans 17 amino acids. CDR3 sequence reads: CASSLGIGLAAYNEQFF. CDR3 sequence (DNA): TGTGCCAGCAGCTTGGGGATTGGACTAGCGGCCTACAATGAGCAGTTCTTC. Looking up the rest from reference TRBV11-3 and TRBJ2-1 gives the full variable domain: EAGVVQSPRYKIIEKKQPVAFWCNPISGHNTLYWYLQNLGQGPELLIRYENEEAVDDSQLPKDRFSAERLKGVDSTLKIQPAELGDSAVYLCASSLGIGLAAYNEQFFGPGTRLTVL.

The chain recombines TRBV5-6 with TRBJ1-1; D is unclear. The V gene lost 2 bases and the J gene lost 1 base, with 6 bases spanning the gap. Germline V gene sequence: CDR1 SGHDT, CDR2 YYEEEE. The CDR3 has 13 residues. In DNA form, the CDR3 reads TGTGCCAGCAGCTTAGTAAGGAACACTGAAGCTTTCTTT. Translated: CASSLVRNTEAFF.

The chain is built from TRBV5-1 and TRBJ1-1; 8 bases match TRBD1. The CDR3 has 16 residues. Germline CDR1 SGHRS, CDR2 YFSETQ. V lost 5 bases and J lost 1; bases outside the gene matches: 10. CDR3 region: CASSLGGDRRNTEAFF. DNA of the CDR3: TGCGCCAGCAGTCTTGGTGGGGACAGGAGGAACACTGAAGCTTTCTTT.

The gene calls are TRBV19 and TRBJ1-1; D unresolved. Per germline, CDR1 LNHDA and CDR2 SQIVND (reference sequence). Trimming pared 3 bases from V and 5 bases from J, leaving 10 bases between. The CDR3 runs 13 residues. This CDR3 is CASSIYGGTEAFF. CDR3 DNA: TGTGCCAGTAGTATTTACGGCGGGACTGAAGCTTTCTTT.

The CDR3 region is CASSQDAREQFF. DNA of the CDR3: TGTGCCAGCAGCCAAGATGCACGGGAGCAGTTCTTC. The chain combines TRBV3-1 (or the pseudogene TRBV3-2) with TRBJ2-1; D gene unclear. The V and J ends lost 0 bases and 10 bases respectively, with 7 bases between them. This CDR3 comprises 12 residues. CDR1 and CDR2 from the germline V gene are LGHDT and YNNKEL (reference sequence).

This clone is a singleton in its sample. The chain employs TRBV7-9 and TRBJ1-2; D gene ambiguous. This CDR3 spans 15 amino acids. CDR1 and CDR2 from the germline V gene are SEHNR and FQNEAQ (reference sequence). V was trimmed by 0 bases and J by 8 bases, leaving 16 bases between them. The DNA for the CDR3 is TGTGCCAGCAGCTTAGCGGATCGAGAGGGAGAGGGCTACACCTTC. Its protein is CASSLADREGEGYTF.

The chain carries TRBV7-8 and TRBJ1-6, with D tentatively TRBD1 (5 bases). Germline V gene sequence: CDR1 SGHVS, CDR2 FQNEAQ. Deletions cut 1 base from V and 8 bases from J, with 12 bases between. This CDR3 region has 15 residues. DNA for the CDR3: TGTGCCAGCAGCTTAGGGGTTCAGGGTTATTCACCCCTCCACTTT. Protein product: CASSLGVQGYSPLHF. Based on the CDR3 plus reference TRBV7-8 and TRBJ1-6, the full variable domain is GAGVSQSPRYKVAKRGQDVALRCDPISGHVSLFWYQQALGQGPEFLTYFQNEAQLDKSGLPSDRFFAERPEGSVSTLKIQRTQQEDSAVYLCASSLGVQGYSPLHFGNGTRLTVT.